The text below deals with one T cell receptor beta chain. Its antigen is unidentified. A far larger clone is one nucleotide away, so this likely arose from a read error. Documented time point: persistent/refractory GD, antithyroid drugs over 5 years with positive TRAb. From PBMCs, RNA was extracted and then used to make the TCR library. From germline, CDR1 is MNHEY and CDR2 SVGEGT. With V trimmed by 6 bases and J by 6 bases, 4 bases remained unmatched. The length of the CDR3 is 12 residues. Through Arm-PCR of CDR3 regions and iRepertoire HTBI primers, TCR beta libraries were built. TCRdb called the multiplex PCR reads again in MiXCR, with one record for every CDR3 protein. The sample includes some 420,000 distinct CDR3 sequences, under 25% of them seen just once. This entry belongs to a study of regulatory T cells in long-lasting Graves disease. Study background: Treatment with antithyroid drugs for over 5 years, together with positive TSH receptor antibodies, meant persistent Graves' disease.

Regarding the study as a whole: Persistent disease showed a preference for TRBV28, TRBJ1-2 and TRBJ2-5. Persistent Graves' patients showed reduced TCR diversity versus newly diagnosed patients.

The chain links TRBV6-2 or TRBV6-3 to TRBJ1-1, with 7 bases fitting TRBD1. The sequences come from peripheral blood mononuclear cells (PBMCs), collected when the disease was refractory, from a patient treated with antithyroid drugs. The sequence was obtained from a female donor with Graves disease. The CDR3 sequence is CASRTGSAEAFF. CDR3 nucleotides: TGTGCCAGCAGGACAGGGTCCGCTGAAGCTTTCTTT.